Shown below are 9 T cell receptor beta chains from a single sample sequenced in a study of shared clonotypes between healthy human individuals. Data came from immunoSEQ multiplex PCR; TCRdb stores just in-frame clones and leaves some out. The table shows around 500,000 clones, with 75% to 85% occurring only once. The sequenced sample consisted of PBMCs. These receptors originate from a woman in her 40s in good health. Some clones in this sample may be carry-over from other donors' samples.

This chain joins TRBV30 and TRBJ1-5; D possibly corresponds to TRBD1 (6 bases). Germline V lookup: CDR1 GTSNPN, CDR2 SVGIG (reference sequence). Trimming stripped 0 bases from V and 5 bases from J, with 14 bases between. CDR3 size: 15 residues. CDR3 bases: TGTGCCTGGAGTGTACGTCAGGGGAAGGATCAGCCCCAGCATTTT. It yields the protein CAWSVRQGKDQPQHF.

In this sample, this clone turned up a few times. The chain carries TRBV7-2 and TRBJ1-4; D might be TRBD1 (6 bases). The CDR3 contains 12 residues. Trimming pared 5 bases from V and 8 bases from J, leaving 9 bases between. The germline V gene encodes CDR1 SGHTA and CDR2 FQGNSA. CDR3 nucleotides: TGTGCCAGCAGCCCCCAGGGGGAAAAACTGTTTTTT. Protein: CASSPQGEKLFF.

Details on this clone: A much larger clone sits a single nucleotide away, making a read error possible. This chain links TRBV18 with TRBJ1-2; no definite D call. The V gene's germline CDR1 is KGHSH and CDR2 LQKENI. The CDR3 runs 14 residues. The CDR3 DNA sequence: TGTGCCAGCTCACCTGACACACGGAGCTATGACTACACCTTC. Translated, it gives CASSPDTRSYDYTF.

CDR3 sequence (DNA): TGTGCCAGCAGCTCCGGAGGGGTGAGGGAGCAGTACTTC. Its translation: CASSSGGVREQYF. The genes are TRBV6-1 and TRBJ2-5, with a weak D call TRBD2 (6 bases). V lost 6 bases and J lost 11, with 19 bases in between. Germline loops: CDR1 MNHNS, CDR2 SASEGT. The CDR3 extends over 13 amino acids.

The V call is TRBV7-2, the J call TRBJ2-7; 8 bases fit TRBD2. Trimming cost V 5 bases and J 5 bases; bases outside gene matches: 8. CDR1 and CDR2 (germline): SGHTA, FQGNSA. There are 14 residues in the CDR3. This chain's CDR3 is CASSPNTGGDEQYF. The CDR3 DNA follows: TGTGCCAGCAGCCCCAACACGGGGGGGGACGAGCAGTACTTC.

The chain has TRBV7-8 and TRBJ2-2; TRBD1 matches 8 bases. The CDR3 spans 15 residues. The germline gives CDR1 SGHVS, CDR2 FQNEAQ. Trimming at V came to 7 bases and at J to 2 bases, leaving 6 bases not matched to a gene. CDR3 sequence (DNA): TGTGCCAGCAACCCCGGGACAGGCAACACCGGGGAGCTGTTTTTT. Residues: CASNPGTGNTGELFF.

This clone has a count of ten or more. The V call is TRBV7-2, the J call TRBJ2-1, with D possibly TRBD2 on 6 matching bases. The ends were cut back, 3 bases at V and 10 bases at J, with 7 bases in the middle. Germline loops: CDR1 SGHTA, CDR2 FQGNSA. The CDR3 loop spans 11 amino acids. Here the CDR3 reads CASSLAGEQFF. CDR3 coding DNA: TGTGCCAGCAGCTTGGCGGGGGAGCAGTTCTTC.

The CDR3 region has the DNA TGTGCCAGCAGTGGGGGACTCATCTACGAGCAGTACTTC. This sequence encodes CASSGGLIYEQYF. V gene TRBV2 combines with J gene TRBJ2-7; TRBD2 might be the D (6 bases). This CDR3 comprises 13 residues. Germline loops: CDR1 SNHLY, CDR2 FYNNEI. Trimming removed 4 bases at V and 3 bases at J, with 10 bases between. Full variable domain (rest looked up from reference TRBV2 and TRBJ2-7): EPEVTQTPSHQVTQMGQEVILRCVPISNHLYFYWYRQILGQKVEFLVSFYNNEISEKSEIFDDQFSVERPDGSNFTLKIRSTKLEDSAMYFCASSGGLIYEQYFGPGTRLTVT.

The chain carries TRBV5-1 and TRBJ1-2; a possible D gene is TRBD1 (6 bases). The CDR3 totals 15 residues. From germline, CDR1 is SGHRS and CDR2 YFSETQ. V lost 3 bases, J lost 7 bases, and 19 bases lay in between. The DNA of the CDR3 is TGCGCCAGCAGCTCGGGGACATTGGCTTCTGGTGGCTACACCTTC. Translating it yields CASSSGTLASGGYTF.